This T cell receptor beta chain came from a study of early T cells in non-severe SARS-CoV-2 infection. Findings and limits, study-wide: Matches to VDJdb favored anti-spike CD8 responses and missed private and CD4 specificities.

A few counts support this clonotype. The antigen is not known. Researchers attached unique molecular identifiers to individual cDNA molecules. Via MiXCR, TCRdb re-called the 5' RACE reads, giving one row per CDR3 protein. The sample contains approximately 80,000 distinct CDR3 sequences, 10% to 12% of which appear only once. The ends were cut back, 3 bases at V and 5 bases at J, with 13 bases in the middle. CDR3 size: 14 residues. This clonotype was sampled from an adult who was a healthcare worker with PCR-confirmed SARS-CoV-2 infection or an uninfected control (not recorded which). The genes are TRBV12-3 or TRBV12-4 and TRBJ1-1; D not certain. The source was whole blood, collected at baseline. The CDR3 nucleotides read TGTGCCAGCAGTTTGGGGAGGACGACAACTGAAGCTTTCTTT. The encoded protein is CASSLGRTTTEAFF.